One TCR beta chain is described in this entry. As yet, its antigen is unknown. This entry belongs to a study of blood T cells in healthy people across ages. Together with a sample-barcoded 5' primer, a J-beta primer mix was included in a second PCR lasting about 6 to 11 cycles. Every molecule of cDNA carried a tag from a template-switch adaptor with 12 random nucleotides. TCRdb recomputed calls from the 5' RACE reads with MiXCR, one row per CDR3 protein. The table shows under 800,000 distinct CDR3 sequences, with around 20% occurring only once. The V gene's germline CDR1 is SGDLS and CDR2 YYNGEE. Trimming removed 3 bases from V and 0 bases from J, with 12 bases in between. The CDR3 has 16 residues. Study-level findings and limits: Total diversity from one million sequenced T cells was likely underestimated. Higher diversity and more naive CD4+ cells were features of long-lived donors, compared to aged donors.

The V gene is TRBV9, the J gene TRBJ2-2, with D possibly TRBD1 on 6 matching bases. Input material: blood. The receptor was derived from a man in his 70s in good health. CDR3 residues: CASSALGHPNTGELFF. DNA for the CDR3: TGTGCCAGCAGCGCATTGGGACACCCGAACACCGGGGAGCTGTTTTTT.